This T cell receptor beta chain was profiled in a study of blood T cell repertoires in COVID-19 (TCRdb year 2020). Study-level background: Samples from collaborators originated in the United States, Italy and Spain and spanned both the acute and convalescent phases of COVID-19. The material from the prospective study consisted of cDNA or gDNA derived from T cells, B-cell-depleted T cells, or PBMCs. Deeply sampled blood TCRbeta repertoires from subjects exposed to, actively infected with, or recovered from COVID-19 were included in the dataset. The repertoires were made available in a free public database intended to serve as a resource for research on the immune response to SARS-CoV-2. Samples came from the ongoing ImmuneRACE study (first 160 participants) plus 1,254 subjects from 6 global collaborators. The sample metadata nearly always contained a de-identified subject ID, COVID-19 status, age in years and sex. Where available, HLA class I and class II types were obtained from metadata supplied by the sample provider rather than from assay-based typing.

Points on this clone: The antigen it binds to is not known. There are no base qualities to consult, and no much larger clone falls within one base.

Results and caveats for the whole study, not just this receptor: Clinical and demographic metadata were provided uncurated, with the amount varying by source and participant.

The CDR3 contains 16 residues, cysteine and phenylalanine counted. The entry retains the CDR3 DNA only, 48 bases that are in frame from base 1. In the germline V gene (reference sequence), CDR1 corresponds to LGHDT and CDR2 to YNNKEL. Trimming takes 0 bases off V and 5 bases off J; junction bases not matched to a gene: 7. TCRbeta CDR3 regions were amplified from genomic DNA using the immunoSEQ Assay, a bias-controlled multiplex PCR. Regarding the original processing steps: Nucleated cell counts per sample were estimated from amplification of reference gene primers within the assay. To quantify the absolute abundance of each unique TCRbeta CDR3 rearrangement, sequence reads were collapsed and filtered. For each sample, productive Simpson clonality was calculated as the square root of Simpson's diversity index over productive rearrangements. TCRdb took over this immuneACCESS table, retaining in-frame rearrangements with V and J assigned. Such tables are incomplete; in checked studies, under half of the missing clones stem from an unresolved V gene, and the remainder is unexplained. D and trimming come from the DNA, and the V and J calls and clone size come from that table. This sample holds approximately 190,000 clones; 82% were observed only once. Clones ranked in the top ten supply less than 5.5% of the sample.

Enrolling through a virtual design, the prospective study's participants ranged in age from about 18 to 89 years and lived across roughly 24 United States geographic areas. In the prospective study, participants were assigned to cohorts based on the clinical history participants reported in a screening survey and a study questionnaire. Mobile phlebotomists in the prospective study collected whole blood, serum and a nasopharyngeal or oropharyngeal swab from every participant. Over a 2-month period, participants in the prospective study had the option of providing additional blood draws and questionnaires. Prospective study blood samples were shipped either frozen or at room temperature before DNA extraction.

The source is a woman aged 60-70 years with acute COVID-19. Recombination linked TRBV3-1 (or the pseudogene TRBV3-2) to TRBJ1-2; 9 junctional bases match TRBD1. Sequenced: PBMCs or T cells enriched from blood (not recorded which). CDR3 sequence: CASSQDWGTGRYGYTF. The nucleotide sequence is given as TGTGCCAGCAGCCAAGATTGGGGGACAGGGAGGTATGGCTACACCTTC.